This T cell receptor (beta chain) was captured by sequencing in a study of blood T cell repertoires in COVID-19. Overall study: The samples span acute and convalescent COVID-19 from the United States, Italy and Spain. Sources were T cells, B-cell-depleted T cells, or PBMCs; the material itself was cDNA or gDNA.

V was cut by 2 bases and J by 8 bases, with 11 bases left in between. The CDR3 has 13 amino acids. Germline CDR1 is LGHNA and CDR2 is YSLEER. Under the authors' procedure: Amplifying reference gene primers gave estimates of nucleated cell counts. Sequencing used immunoSEQ multiplex PCR; TCRdb keeps in-frame clones, though not all of them. V and J calls and clone size are given by that table; D and trimming were obtained from the DNA. The table records about 190,000 clones, 70% to 85% of them present only once. The chain recombines TRBV4-3 with TRBJ2-3; D is perhaps TRBD1 (6 bases). This receptor was obtained from a man in his forties or fifties who had recovered from COVID-19. The sample was peripheral blood. CDR3 residues: CASSQRGTGTQYF. In nucleotides, the CDR3 is TGCGCCAGCAGCCAAAGGGGGACGGGTACGCAGTATTTT.